This T cell receptor (beta chain) was found in a study of shared clonotypes between healthy human individuals. Of note for this clone: Its target is unknown.

Generated by immunoSEQ multiplex PCR, the TCRdb table keeps only in-frame clones and is missing some. The sample lists about 2.4 million clones, under 95% occurring once. This CDR3 has 12 residues. Germline CDR1 and CDR2: SNHLY and FYNNEI. Trimming took 5 bases from V and 3 from J, leaving 8 bases between them. Division of CD4+ cells produced a CD45RA+ naive subset and a CD45RA-negative memory subset. General study points: Non-shared clonotypes showed lower generation probabilities than clonotypes common to all four donors.

This TCR was recovered from a man aged 18 to 30 in good health. Some clones in this sample may be carry-over from other donors' samples. The sample was naive CD4+ T cells from PBMCs. Specified subset: CD45RA+ positively selected. The J gene is TRBJ2-7, the V gene TRBV2, with a tentative D call TRBD1 (6 bases). The CDR3 here is CASSTGFYEQYF. The CDR3 region has the DNA TGTGCCAGCAGTACAGGGTTCTACGAGCAGTACTTC.